This T cell receptor (beta chain) comes out of a study of blood T cell repertoires in COVID-19. The CDR3 contains 18 residues. Losses at the gene ends were 0 bases for V and 3 bases for J; bases not matched to a gene: 10. The germline V gene encodes CDR1 KGHSH and CDR2 LQKENI. Original analysis: Amplification with reference gene primers provided the estimates of nucleated cell counts. Sequencing was performed with immunoSEQ multiplex PCR; in TCRdb, only in-frame clones are kept and a portion is missing. V, J and clone size derive from that table, while D and trimming were established from the DNA sequence. Of under 300,000 clones listed, about 89% were seen once; the top ten hold over 7.5%. Those who participated ranged in age from roughly 18 to 95 years and resided in some 24 US areas. Before being deemed recovered, Cohort 3 donors had two negative PCRs, clearance, or symptom resolution.

The chain carries TRBV18 and TRBJ1-4; TRBD1 aligns across 7 bases. This clonotype was obtained from a man aged 40-55 years who had recovered from COVID-19. The sample was PBMCs or T cells enriched from blood (not recorded which). The DNA for the CDR3 is TGTGCCAGCTCACCACCGTCCTCGCCGACAGGGCCTAATGAAAAACTGTTTTTT. Amino acid sequence: CASSPPSSPTGPNEKLFF.